This entry concerns a single T cell receptor (beta chain). This clone was observed at least ten times. This clone's antigen is unknown. The CDR3 is cut off 3 residues early in the read; its end comes from the germline J gene. CDR1 and CDR2, per the germline V gene (reference sequence), are SEHNR and FQNEAQ. Deletion took 0 bases off V and 10 bases off J, with a span of 13 bases between the germline ends. The CDR3 has 15 amino acids, counting the end cysteine and phenylalanine. The DNA covers only part of the CDR3, 36 bases in frame from base 1. This sample stems from a study of T cell clonality in common variable immunodeficiency (dated by TCRdb to 2014 to 2015). Beyond this particular receptor, the publication reports: Increased TCRbeta clonality was found in CVID subjects compared with healthy controls (t-test p = 0.018), with the increase being most characteristic of about a third of subjects. Even though DNA input was equal, the average per sample came to approximately 74,000 unique sequences for controls compared with roughly 30,000 for CVID samples. CVID TCRbeta sequences were reported to have fewer deletions and N-nucleotide insertions and to lack highly modified clones with 13 or more V deletions. Correlations of repertoire features with clinical complications were constrained by heterogeneity among patients within the CVID cohort. CVID subjects shared fewer TCRbeta clones with each other than healthy controls did (p < 0.0001). According to the authors, figuring out what caused the increased clonality in CVID would require sequencing the repertoires of T cell subpopulations.

Equivalent amounts of genomic DNA from CVID and control samples were used as sequencing input. For every sample, a 60 bp segment covering the rearranged TCRbeta CDR3 region was amplified and then sequenced. The immunoSEQ assay, a bias-corrected multiplex PCR combined with high-throughput sequencing, was used for TCRbeta amplification. In the source study's methods: Every unique nucleotide sequence counted as a clone and was annotated with V, D and J genes, copy number and frequency. Sequences were labeled productive if in frame, and non-productive if out of frame or containing stop codons. As previously described, clonality was computed from Shannon's entropy. Mean CDR3 Kyte-Doolittle hydropathy was derived from the predicted amino acid sequences of productive clones. Scaled V gene usage was hierarchically clustered using Manhattan distance and complete linkage with the R hclust function. Clone sharing by CDR3 amino acid sequence was assessed by resampling 12 repertoires per group over 100 rounds. Repertoires were searched for roughly 63 published EBV-specific and approximately 240 published CMV-specific TCRbeta sequences. Two CVID samples that yielded fewer than 10,000 sequences were excluded from the analysis, so approximately 38 CVID repertoires were retained. This is the immuneACCESS table as TCRdb keeps it, with only in-frame sequences that have V and J called. A part of the clones is gone; compared with another copy, unresolved V genes explain less than half, and the rest is unexplained. The DNA gave D and trimming, while V, J and clone size come from that table. This sample has roughly 30,000 clones, none of them a singleton. The top ten constitute roughly an eighth of the sample.

Most of the CVID patients and most of the healthy controls were of Caucasian heritage. Heparinized peripheral whole blood samples of roughly 5 to 8 ml were obtained from each donor. TCRbeta CDR3 repertoires were sequenced from genomic DNA of adults with common variable immune deficiency (CVID) and healthy adult controls. A total of roughly 22 healthy adult volunteers (approximately 12 female and around 10 male; age range roughly 23 to 66 years, mean age approximately 34) were included in the control group. Diluted blood was density-centrifuged over Hypaque 1077 or Ficoll-Paque to isolate peripheral blood mononuclear cells. Genomic DNA was extracted from unsorted mononuclear cells by Qiagen column purification or by a centrifugation-based method.

Rearrangement joined TRBV7-9 to TRBJ1-6; a tentative D call is TRBD1 (5 bases match). Sample: peripheral blood mononuclear cells. The sequence came from a person between 18 and 69 years old in good health. The encoded CDR3 is CASSLAGGRISPLHF. The part of the CDR3 DNA that was read is TGTGCCAGCAGCTTAGCGGGGGGAAGGATCTCACCC.